The clone carrying this T cell receptor (beta chain) was seen a single time. This CDR3 comprises 15 residues. The V end lost 2 bases, the J end lost 0 bases, and 8 bases lay between the germline ends. Germline CDR1 MDHEN, CDR2 SYDVKM. The sample originates from a study of blood T cell repertoires in COVID-19. TCRdb keeps only in-frame clones here, not all; method: immunoSEQ multiplex PCR. Among roughly 240,000 clones listed, over 75% were seen once. Sequences were obtained from peripheral blood. V usage is TRBV28 and J usage is TRBJ2-1; possible D gene TRBD1, 6 bases. The receptor was isolated from a man in his forties or fifties with COVID-19, enrolled during active disease. This chain's CDR3 is CASSLTGSSYNEQFF. As DNA, the CDR3 is TGTGCCAGCAGTTTAACAGGGAGCTCCTACAATGAGCAGTTCTTC.